Below are 13 T cell receptor beta chains sequenced from a single sample in a study of blood T cell repertoires in COVID-19. Repertoires were generated with immunoSEQ multiplex PCR, while TCRdb's copy carries only in-frame clones and drops some. The data hold tens of thousands of clones, with 70% to 90% observed a single time. Sequenced input: peripheral blood. These receptor sequences come from an older woman with active COVID-19.

This clone was observed a handful of times. The J gene is TRBJ2-7, the V gene TRBV2; D gene uncertain. Germline V gives CDR1 SNHLY, CDR2 FYNNEI. The CDR3 runs to 14 residues. Deletions cut 3 bases from V and 3 bases from J, with 12 bases between. The CDR3 sequence: CASSERSTYYEQYF. The CDR3 nucleotides read TGTGCCAGCAGTGAGAGATCGACATACTACGAGCAGTACTTC.

This chain joins TRBV6-5 and TRBJ1-3, with D possibly TRBD1 on 6 matching bases. The germline gives CDR1 MNHEY, CDR2 SVGAGI. The CDR3 is 14 amino acids. V lost 5 bases and J 2 bases, leaving 10 bases between the germline ends. CDR3 sequence: CASSQGSPGNTIYF. The CDR3 DNA follows: TGTGCCAGCAGTCAGGGGTCCCCTGGAAACACCATATATTTT.

This clone was observed a few times. The V call is TRBV30, the J call TRBJ1-3; the D gene is possibly TRBD1 (5 bases). The V end was cut by 5 bases, the J end by 1 base, with 15 bases between. The germline CDR1 and CDR2 sequences are GTSNPN and SVGIG (reference sequence). There are 15 residues in the CDR3. The CDR3 nucleotides read TGTGCCTGGTCCCTGGCTAGGGGTTCTGGAAACACCATATATTTT. Translating gives CAWSLARGSGNTIYF.

The genes are TRBV12-5 and TRBJ1-6, with TRBD1 as a possible D gene (5 bases). CDR1 and CDR2 (germline): LGHNT, FRNRAP. Trimming pared 1 base from V and 9 bases from J, leaving 16 bases between. The CDR3 spans 16 residues. CDR3 coding DNA: TGTGCTAGTGGTTTGGACATCGGGGGTTCGAGTTCACCCCTCCACTTT. Its translation is CASGLDIGGSSSPLHF.

This sequence joins TRBV10-2 and TRBJ2-7; TRBD2 matches at 9 bases. Trimming at V came to 4 bases and at J to 2 bases, leaving 9 bases not matched to a gene. The CDR3 runs 16 residues. Germline V lookup: CDR1 WSHSY, CDR2 SAAADI. As DNA, the CDR3 is TGCGCCAGCAGTGTGTCTAGCGGGGTAAATACCTACGAGCAGTACTTC. Translation: CASSVSSGVNTYEQYF.

The chain employs TRBV27 and TRBJ1-5, with 7 bases identical to TRBD1. The V segment lost 2 bases and the J segment 4 bases; nucleotides outside the gene matches: 8. Germline V gene data show CDR1 as MNHEY and CDR2 as SMNVEV (reference sequence). This CDR3 region has 16 residues. The CDR3 spells CASSLEGARGNQPQHF. CDR3 DNA sequence: TGTGCCAGCAGTTTAGAGGGGGCGCGGGGAAATCAGCCCCAGCATTTT.

This rearrangement joins TRBV5-4 to TRBJ2-1; no clear D gene. The germline CDR1 and CDR2 sequences are SGHNT and YYREEE (reference sequence). This CDR3 region has 12 residues. V was shortened by 0 bases and J by 9 bases, with 7 bases between the two germline ends. The CDR3 protein is CASSLDSGEQFF. In DNA form, the CDR3 reads TGTGCCAGCAGCTTGGACTCCGGTGAGCAGTTCTTC.

V and J are TRBV6-5 and TRBJ1-3; no clear D. Per germline, CDR1 MNHEY and CDR2 SVGAGI. The CDR3 covers 14 residues. Trimming cost V 7 bases and J 0 bases, with 10 bases left between them. Here the CDR3 reads CASTGRVSGNTIYF. The CDR3 coding sequence is TGTGCCAGCACGGGTCGGGTCTCTGGAAACACCATATATTTT.

The genes are TRBV29-1 and TRBJ2-3; 10 positions match TRBD2. Trimming cost V 6 bases and J 6 bases; bases outside gene matches: 6. Germline V CDR1 and CDR2: SQVTM, ANQGSEA. This CDR3 contains 13 residues. The CDR3, as DNA: TGCAGCGTCGGACTAGCGGCCGACGATACGCAGTATTTT. This encodes CSVGLAADDTQYF.

The J gene is TRBJ2-5, the V gene TRBV5-5; the match to TRBD2 covers 7 bases. CDR3 length: 14 residues. Losses at the gene ends were 4 bases for V and 3 bases for J; bases not matched to a gene: 6. In germline, CDR1 is SGHKS, CDR2 YYEKEE (reference sequence). The CDR3 DNA follows: TGTGCCAGCAGCCCCTCCCGGGGGGAAGAGACCCAGTACTTC. This codes for CASSPSRGEETQYF.

The V call is TRBV6-1, the J call TRBJ2-7; 7 bases align to TRBD1. Germline CDR1 reads MNHNS; CDR2 reads SASEGT. This CDR3 is built from 14 residues. J lost 5 bases, V lost 1 base, and 5 bases had no gene match. DNA of the CDR3: TGTGCCAGCAGTGAAGAGGGGGCTTGGAACGAGCAGTACTTC. This translates into CASSEEGAWNEQYF.

This sequence joins TRBV5-5 and TRBJ1-4, with a tentative D call TRBD1 (5 bases). The CDR3 loop spans 15 amino acids. The V end was cut by 4 bases, the J end by 7 bases, with 17 bases between. Germline assignment: CDR1 SGHKS and CDR2 YYEKEE (reference sequence). The CDR3 here is CASSTADTLGEKLFF. The CDR3 nucleotides read TGTGCCAGCAGCACTGCGGACACCCTGGGTGAAAAACTGTTTTTT.

This clone was found once. The chain couples TRBV19 to TRBJ2-7; 10 nucleotides match TRBD1. The CDR3 is made up of 14 amino acids. J lost 3 bases, V lost 1 base, and 0 bases had no gene match. Per germline, CDR1 LNHDA and CDR2 SQIVND (reference sequence). CDR3 loop: CASSIGDRGYEQYF. CDR3 nucleotides: TGTGCCAGTAGTATAGGGGACAGGGGCTACGAGCAGTACTTC.